This is a list of T cell receptor beta chains from one sample in a study of T cell responses to AZD1222 COVID-19 vaccine. Produced via immunoSEQ multiplex PCR; TCRdb's table is partial and in-frame only. The data contain 90,000 to 110,000 clones, approximately 87% of them singletons. The sequenced sample was peripheral blood, obtained 28 days after the second AZD1222 dose. The receptors here all came from an adult who received the AZD1222 COVID-19 vaccine. CDR3s include the opening cysteine and the closing phenylalanine or tryptophan. A D gene is named only where the DNA matches it firmly. Not all rows give a size; the values are once, few, many and, for expanded clones, a class.

j_gene	abundance	d_gene	v_gene	CDR3aa	CDR3nt
TRBJ1-2	-	-	TRBV2	CASSEGRTNYGYTF	TGTGCCAGCAGTGAAGGAAGAACTAACTATGGCTACACCTTC
TRBJ1-4	-	-	TRBV5-6	CASSSPGARAEGGMFF	TGTGCCAGCAGCTCCCCGGGAGCAAGAGCCGAGGGAGGGATGTTTTTT
TRBJ2-7	-	TRBD1	TRBV10-3	CAISGGQGRTKEQYF	TGTGCCATCAGTGGAGGACAGGGGCGGACGAAAGAGCAGTACTTC
TRBJ1-5	-	TRBD1	TRBV6-1	CASSEWTGISNQPQHF	TGTGCCAGCAGTGAATGGACAGGGATTAGCAATCAGCCCCAGCATTTT
TRBJ2-1	many	-	TRBV14	CASSQGGALMREQFF	TGTGCCAGCAGCCAAGGGGGGGCTTTAATGCGTGAGCAGTTCTTC
TRBJ2-3	-	-	TRBV19	CASKDKPSTDTQYF	TGTGCCAGCAAGGACAAGCCTAGCACAGATACGCAGTATTTT
TRBJ1-2	-	-	TRBV7-2	CASSPPGREYGYTF	TGTGCCAGCAGCCCCCCCGGGAGGGAGTATGGCTACACCTTC
TRBJ1-2	-	-	TRBV27	CASSFGLLDYGYTF	TGTGCCAGCAGTTTCGGGCTTCTCGACTATGGCTACACCTTC
TRBJ2-5	once	-	TRBV12-3/TRBV12-4	CASSFGETQYF	TGTGCCAGCAGTTTTGGGGAGACCCAGTACTTC
TRBJ1-2	-	TRBD1	TRBV7-9	CASSSPLDRGYGYTF	TGTGCCAGCAGCTCCCCCTTGGACAGGGGCTATGGCTACACCTTC
TRBJ2-5	-	-	TRBV18	CASSRGNQETQYF	TGTGCCAGCTCCCGGGGTAACCAAGAGACCCAGTACTTC
TRBJ1-2	few	TRBD1	TRBV28	CASGVPGTGVYGYTF	TGTGCCAGCGGCGTTCCCGGGACAGGGGTCTATGGCTACACCTTC
TRBJ2-2	-	-	TRBV7-3	CASSLKGPPGGELFF	TGTGCCAGCAGCTTAAAGGGCCCTCCAGGGGGGGAGCTGTTTTTT
TRBJ1-1	-	TRBD1	TRBV19	CASSIAGGSTEAFF	TGTGCCAGTAGTATTGCAGGGGGATCCACTGAAGCTTTCTTT
TRBJ2-7	-	TRBD2	TRBV3-1/TRBV3-2	CASSRGLAGVKTYEQYF	TGTGCCAGCAGCCGCGGACTAGCGGGAGTAAAAACCTACGAGCAGTACTTC
TRBJ2-7	-	TRBD2	TRBV3-1/TRBV3-2	CASSPGLAVAYEQYF	TGTGCCAGCAGCCCTGGGCTAGCGGTGGCCTACGAGCAGTACTTC
TRBJ2-1	-	TRBD2	TRBV7-9	CASSSGTSGYNEQFF	TGTGCCAGCAGCTCCGGGACTAGCGGCTACAATGAGCAGTTCTTC
TRBJ2-2	-	-	TRBV9	CASSVARSPNTGELFF	TGTGCCAGCAGCGTAGCTAGGAGCCCGAACACCGGGGAGCTGTTTTTT
TRBJ2-7	-	TRBD1	TRBV6-5	CASRQGSGSSYEQYF	TGTGCCAGCAGACAGGGGAGTGGGAGCTCCTACGAGCAGTACTTC
TRBJ2-3	-	-	TRBV6-4	CASSSGSTDTQYF	TGTGCCAGCAGTAGCGGGAGCACAGATACGCAGTATTTT
TRBJ2-3	-	-	TRBV9	CASSVVGAADTQYF	TGTGCCAGCAGCGTAGTGGGGGCGGCAGATACGCAGTATTTT
TRBJ2-5	-	TRBD1	TRBV7-2	CASSLAGDRLQETQYF	TGTGCCAGCAGCTTAGCAGGGGACAGGCTGCAAGAGACCCAGTACTTC
TRBJ2-5	-	TRBD2	TRBV15	CATSPWRGGQETQYF	TGTGCCACTTCGCCGTGGCGGGGGGGCCAAGAGACCCAGTACTTC
TRBJ1-2	-	-	TRBV20-1	CRAGSYGYTF	TGCAGGGCTGGTAGCTATGGCTACACCTTC
TRBJ2-5	-	TRBD2	TRBV7-2	CASSPRLGGGAETQYF	TGTGCCAGCAGCCCCCGACTGGGCGGGGGGGCGGAGACCCAGTACTTC
TRBJ2-2	-	-	TRBV5-1	CASSLRDRRELFF	TGCGCCAGCAGCCTACGGGACCGTCGGGAGCTGTTTTTT
TRBJ1-6	once	-	TRBV7-3	CASSLTGSSLTLHF	TGTGCCAGCAGCTTAACAGGGAGCTCTCTCACCCTCCACTTT
TRBJ1-5	-	TRBD1	TRBV4-2	CASSQSGQGSNQPQHF	TGTGCCAGCAGCCAATCGGGACAGGGTAGCAATCAGCCCCAGCATTTT
TRBJ2-3	-	TRBD1	TRBV7-3	CASSLRTGGMSDTQYF	TGTGCCAGCAGCTTAAGGACAGGGGGCATGTCAGATACGCAGTATTTT
TRBJ1-2	-	-	TRBV7-8	CASSLNAGNYGYTF	TGTGCCAGCAGCTTAAACGCGGGGAACTATGGCTACACCTTC
TRBJ2-5	once	-	TRBV3-1/TRBV3-2	CASRDLKGVQETQYF	TGTGCCAGCAGGGATTTAAAGGGGGTCCAAGAGACCCAGTACTTC
TRBJ1-2	-	-	TRBV27	CASTRGGGYGYTF	TGTGCCAGCACCCGGGGAGGTGGCTATGGCTACACCTTC
TRBJ1-1	-	-	TRBV12-3/TRBV12-4	CASSFWVAEAFF	TGTGCCAGCAGTTTTTGGGTAGCTGAAGCTTTCTTT
TRBJ1-1	-	TRBD1	TRBV5-4	CASSLAGGQGVGAEAFF	TGTGCCAGCAGCTTGGCCGGGGGACAGGGAGTCGGAGCTGAAGCTTTCTTT
TRBJ2-5	-	TRBD1	TRBV5-1	CASSPGTAQETQYF	TGCGCCAGCAGCCCGGGGACAGCACAAGAGACCCAGTACTTC
TRBJ2-7	once	-	TRBV28	CASSHYEQYF	TGTGCCAGCAGCCACTACGAGCAGTACTTC
TRBJ1-5	-	-	TRBV30	CAWGDGLGVGQPQHF	TGTGCCTGGGGGGACGGGCTTGGGGTCGGTCAGCCCCAGCATTTT
TRBJ2-2	-	-	TRBV20-1	CSASGRAEIGELFF	TGCAGTGCTAGTGGACGGGCAGAAATCGGGGAGCTGTTTTTT
TRBJ2-1	-	-	TRBV27	CASSFRHRPYNEQFF	TGTGCCAGCAGTTTCAGACATCGTCCCTACAATGAGCAGTTCTTC
TRBJ2-7	-	TRBD2	TRBV27	CASSSGLAGVRQYF	TGTGCCAGCAGTTCGGGACTAGCGGGGGTACGGCAGTACTTC
TRBJ2-2	-	-	TRBV28	CASSPLSLMNTGELFF	TGTGCCAGCAGCCCCCTTTCTCTAATGAACACCGGGGAGCTGTTTTTT
TRBJ2-5	-	TRBD2	TRBV4-2	CASSQGGRQQETQYF	TGTGCCAGCAGCCAAGGCGGGAGGCAGCAAGAGACCCAGTACTTC
TRBJ1-4	-	-	TRBV6-5	CASSYRVNEKLFF	TGTGCCAGCAGTTATCGAGTAAATGAAAAACTGTTTTTT
TRBJ1-1	-	-	TRBV7-9	CASQYRSGTEAFF	TGTGCCAGCCAGTATCGGAGTGGGACTGAAGCTTTCTTT
TRBJ2-1	-	-	TRBV4-2	CASSQEGQGGKDEQFF	TGTGCCAGCAGCCAAGAAGGCCAGGGGGGAAAGGATGAGCAGTTCTTC
TRBJ2-1	-	TRBD2	TRBV27	CASSLILASYNEQFF	TGTGCCAGCAGTTTAATACTAGCGTCCTACAATGAGCAGTTCTTC
TRBJ2-2	-	-	TRBV15	CATSRAREVVGELFF	TGTGCCACCAGCAGAGCCAGGGAAGTGGTCGGGGAGCTGTTTTTT
TRBJ1-3	once	-	TRBV28	CASSPPGGSRELGATGNTIYF	TGTGCCAGCAGTCCCCCAGGCGGATCGAGGGAATTGGGTGCGACTGGAAACACCATATATTTT
TRBJ1-2	-	-	TRBV30	CAWIVRGGRSYGYTF	TGTGCCTGGATAGTTCGAGGGGGGAGGTCCTATGGCTACACCTTC
TRBJ2-3	-	-	TRBV6-1	CASSEPLGWSGPAQYF	TGTGCCAGCAGTGAACCCCTGGGGTGGTCCGGACCCGCGCAGTATTTT
TRBJ1-2	-	TRBD1	TRBV19	CASRKVPDRGEGYTF	TGTGCCAGTAGGAAGGTCCCCGACAGGGGAGAAGGCTACACCTTC
TRBJ1-1	-	-	TRBV18	CASSPRQALSGTEAFF	TGTGCCAGCTCACCAAGACAGGCCCTCTCCGGCACTGAAGCTTTCTTT
TRBJ1-4	once	TRBD1	TRBV15	CATSRALPTGAANEKLFF	TGTGCCACCAGCAGAGCCCTACCGACAGGGGCTGCCAATGAAAAACTGTTTTTT
TRBJ2-2	-	-	TRBV5-1	CASSLGLLSTGELFF	TGCGCCAGCAGCTTGGGATTGTTGAGTACCGGGGAGCTGTTTTTT
TRBJ2-5	-	-	TRBV7-7	CASSSMRGGSETQYF	TGTGCCAGCAGCTCTATGAGGGGGGGCTCAGAGACCCAGTACTTC
TRBJ1-1	-	-	TRBV7-2	CASSLISGYTEAFF	TGTGCCAGCAGCTTAATATCTGGGTACACTGAAGCTTTCTTT
TRBJ1-2	-	-	TRBV6-5	CASIFGGNYGYTF	TGTGCCAGCATATTCGGGGGGAACTATGGCTACACCTTC
TRBJ1-1	-	-	TRBV6-5	CASSSGAEAFF	TGTGCCAGCAGTTCAGGGGCTGAAGCTTTCTTT
TRBJ2-1	-	TRBD2	TRBV4-1	CASSQFSGRYNEQFF	TGCGCCAGCAGCCAGTTTAGCGGGAGGTACAATGAGCAGTTCTTC
TRBJ2-5	-	TRBD2	TRBV10-3	CAISESSGRETQYF	TGTGCCATCAGTGAGTCTAGCGGGAGGGAGACCCAGTACTTC